Below, 6 T cell receptor beta chains from the same sample are listed, as sequenced in a study of cytomegalovirus exposure and HLA in healthy donors (dated 2017 in TCRdb). Library method: the immunoSEQ multiplex PCR assay. A mixture of 60 forward primers for TCR Vbeta segments and 13 reverse primers for TCR Jbeta segments was used in the multiplex PCR. TCRdb took this table from immuneACCESS and kept in-frame rearrangements with V and J called. Such tables lack part of the clones; where checked against another copy, unresolved V genes explain under half of the gap, and the rest is unexplained. The sample table contains fewer than 200,000 clones; only one count was recorded for roughly 86% of them. Jointly, the top ten make up about 3% of the sample. The sequencing sample was made of PBMCs. Receptors originate from a man in his forties or fifties in good health and CMV-seropositive.

This sequence joins TRBV7-3 and TRBJ2-3, with 11 bases identical to TRBD2. Germline loops: CDR1 SGHTA, CDR2 FQGTGA. CDR3 length: 15 amino acids. V lost 4 bases, J lost 5 bases, and 5 bases stayed unmatched. The CDR3 DNA reads as TGTGCCAGCAGCTCGTGGGGACTAGCGGTAGATACGCAGTATTTT. This sequence encodes CASSSWGLAVDTQYF.

There are a few counts of this clone. The chain employs TRBV6-1 and TRBJ1-2, with a tentative D call TRBD1 (6 bases). From germline, CDR1 is MNHNS and CDR2 SASEGT. V was cut by 2 bases and J by 5 bases, with 15 bases left in between. This CDR3 region has 15 residues. CDR3 in DNA: TGTGCCAGCAGTGAAAGGCACAGGGACGCGTATGGCTACACCTTC. This gives the protein CASSERHRDAYGYTF.

V is TRBV7-3 and J is TRBJ2-1, with 7 bases fitting TRBD1. Looked up from germline, CDR1 is SGHTA and CDR2 is FQGTGA. CDR3 length: 14 amino acids. V was clipped by 5 bases and J by 2 bases; unmatched bases: 3. CDR3 coding DNA: TGTGCCAGCAGCCCGACAGGGACCTACAATGAGCAGTTCTTC. Translating it yields CASSPTGTYNEQFF.

The rearrangement links TRBV15 to TRBJ1-4, with D possibly being TRBD1 (6 bases). The germline CDR1 and CDR2 sequences are LNHNV and YYDKDF (reference sequence). The ends were cut back, 5 bases at V and 7 bases at J, with 20 bases in the middle. This CDR3 region has 16 residues. CDR3 bases: TGTGCCACCAGCCCCAGATCGGCCAGGGGTTCTGAAAAACTGTTTTTT. It encodes CATSPRSARGSEKLFF.

The chain has TRBV5-5 and TRBJ1-3; tentatively, D is TRBD1 (5 bases). There are 16 residues in the CDR3. V gave up 0 bases and J gave up 4 bases, with 14 bases separating them. CDR1 is SGHKS, CDR2 YYEKEE, per germline (reference sequence). CDR3 coding DNA: TGTGCCAGCAGCTTGGTGGTAGGGGCGGTCGGAAACACCATATATTTT. Protein product: CASSLVVGAVGNTIYF.

V usage is TRBV9 and J usage is TRBJ2-3; TRBD1 aligns across 7 bases. Germline-derived CDR1 and CDR2 are SGDLS and YYNGEE. The CDR3 has 16 amino acids. Trimming at V came to 0 bases and at J to 1 base, leaving 5 bases not matched to a gene. The CDR3 protein is CASSVEGGGGTDTQYF. CDR3 in DNA: TGTGCCAGCAGCGTAGAAGGGGGCGGTGGCACAGATACGCAGTATTTT.